This T cell receptor (beta chain) derives from a study of cytomegalovirus exposure and HLA in healthy donors. With 1 base removed from V and 5 bases from J, the gap between germline ends came to 12 bases. Germline lookup yields CDR1 SGHRS and CDR2 YFSETQ. The CDR3 totals 15 residues. A multiplex PCR was run with 60 Vbeta primers and 13 Jbeta primers. Profiled with immunoSEQ multiplex PCR; TCRdb holds only in-frame clones, not every one. Of around 140,000 clones in the sample, roughly three quarters were seen once. Sequences were obtained from PBMCs. The chain links TRBV5-1 to TRBJ2-2; a possible D gene is TRBD1 (6 bases). The sequence was collected from a woman under 30 in good health and CMV-seronegative. The CDR3 bases are TGCGCCAGCAGCTTGACGAGTCAGGGGACCGGGGAGCTGTTTTTT. It encodes CASSLTSQGTGELFF.